This T cell receptor (beta chain) was retrieved from a study of shared clonotypes between healthy human individuals. About the research overall: CD4 naive and memory got three plates each, CD8 naive two, CD8 memory one.

This CDR3 is 13 amino acids long. Germline assignment: CDR1 SGHNT and CDR2 YYREEE (reference sequence). The V and J ends lost 4 bases and 3 bases respectively, with 11 bases between them. Worth noting for this clone: Its antigen is still unknown.

The assay was carried out at the deep level. Repertoires were generated with immunoSEQ multiplex PCR, while TCRdb's copy carries only in-frame clones and drops some. Of some 600,000 clones in the sample, about 95% were seen once. Study-wide results and limits: Apart from blood, nothing was sampled; tissue repertoires likely differ.

Naive CD8 populations comprised CD45RO-negative cells positively selected for CCR7, excluding terminally differentiated effector memory CD45RA+ cells. The clonotype originates from a woman in her twenties or thirties in good health. V usage is TRBV5-4 and J usage is TRBJ2-7, with D tentatively TRBD2 (6 bases). The specimen sequenced was naive CD8+ T cells sorted from blood. The CDR3 spells CASSPPTSYEQYF. CDR3 DNA sequence: TGTGCCAGCAGCCCACCGACTAGCTACGAGCAGTACTTC.